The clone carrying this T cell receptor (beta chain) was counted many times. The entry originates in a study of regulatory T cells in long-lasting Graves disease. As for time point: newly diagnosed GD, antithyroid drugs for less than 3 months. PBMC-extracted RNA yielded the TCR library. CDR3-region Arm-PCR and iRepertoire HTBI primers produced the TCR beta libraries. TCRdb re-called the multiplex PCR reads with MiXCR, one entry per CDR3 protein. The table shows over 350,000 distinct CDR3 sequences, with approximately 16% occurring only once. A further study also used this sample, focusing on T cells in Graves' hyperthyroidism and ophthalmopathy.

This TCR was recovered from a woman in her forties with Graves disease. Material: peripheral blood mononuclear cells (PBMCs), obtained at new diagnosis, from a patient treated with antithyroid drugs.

The DNA of the CDR3 is TGTGCCAGCAGCCCCCGACTAGCGGGCGACAATGAGCAGTTCTTC. It specifies CASSPRLAGDNEQFF. The V call is TRBV11-2, the J call TRBJ2-1, with TRBD2 identical over 10 bases. Germline CDR1 is SGHAT and CDR2 is FQNNGV. CDR3 length: 15 amino acids. J gave up 5 bases and V 5 bases, and 6 bases lay outside the gene matches.